This T cell receptor beta chain derives from a study of blood T cell repertoires in COVID-19. Study-wide background: Both acute and convalescent COVID-19 samples were obtained from the United States, Italy and Spain. T cells, B-cell-depleted T cells, or PBMCs supplied cDNA or gDNA.

Authors' analysis steps: Estimation of nucleated cell counts relied on the amplification of reference gene primers. Sequenced by immunoSEQ multiplex PCR; TCRdb stores in-frame clones only, minus some. V and J calls and clone size come straight from that table; D and trimming were deduced from the DNA. The sample contains around 440,000 clones, around 88% of which appear only once. Followed over time, Seattle patients had been enrolled while infection was active. This CDR3 region has 14 residues. With 5 bases removed from V and 8 bases from J, the gap between germline ends came to 13 bases. The V gene's germline CDR1 is SGHTA and CDR2 FQGNSA.

The sample consisted of peripheral blood. The rearrangement joins TRBV7-2 to TRBJ1-6, with D possibly TRBD1 on 6 matching bases. This TCR was sampled from a woman between 45 and 65 years old with COVID-19, enrolled during active disease. The CDR3 sequence is CASSPSGQYSPLHF. For the CDR3, the DNA is TGTGCCAGCAGCCCTTCTGGACAGTATTCACCCCTCCACTTT.